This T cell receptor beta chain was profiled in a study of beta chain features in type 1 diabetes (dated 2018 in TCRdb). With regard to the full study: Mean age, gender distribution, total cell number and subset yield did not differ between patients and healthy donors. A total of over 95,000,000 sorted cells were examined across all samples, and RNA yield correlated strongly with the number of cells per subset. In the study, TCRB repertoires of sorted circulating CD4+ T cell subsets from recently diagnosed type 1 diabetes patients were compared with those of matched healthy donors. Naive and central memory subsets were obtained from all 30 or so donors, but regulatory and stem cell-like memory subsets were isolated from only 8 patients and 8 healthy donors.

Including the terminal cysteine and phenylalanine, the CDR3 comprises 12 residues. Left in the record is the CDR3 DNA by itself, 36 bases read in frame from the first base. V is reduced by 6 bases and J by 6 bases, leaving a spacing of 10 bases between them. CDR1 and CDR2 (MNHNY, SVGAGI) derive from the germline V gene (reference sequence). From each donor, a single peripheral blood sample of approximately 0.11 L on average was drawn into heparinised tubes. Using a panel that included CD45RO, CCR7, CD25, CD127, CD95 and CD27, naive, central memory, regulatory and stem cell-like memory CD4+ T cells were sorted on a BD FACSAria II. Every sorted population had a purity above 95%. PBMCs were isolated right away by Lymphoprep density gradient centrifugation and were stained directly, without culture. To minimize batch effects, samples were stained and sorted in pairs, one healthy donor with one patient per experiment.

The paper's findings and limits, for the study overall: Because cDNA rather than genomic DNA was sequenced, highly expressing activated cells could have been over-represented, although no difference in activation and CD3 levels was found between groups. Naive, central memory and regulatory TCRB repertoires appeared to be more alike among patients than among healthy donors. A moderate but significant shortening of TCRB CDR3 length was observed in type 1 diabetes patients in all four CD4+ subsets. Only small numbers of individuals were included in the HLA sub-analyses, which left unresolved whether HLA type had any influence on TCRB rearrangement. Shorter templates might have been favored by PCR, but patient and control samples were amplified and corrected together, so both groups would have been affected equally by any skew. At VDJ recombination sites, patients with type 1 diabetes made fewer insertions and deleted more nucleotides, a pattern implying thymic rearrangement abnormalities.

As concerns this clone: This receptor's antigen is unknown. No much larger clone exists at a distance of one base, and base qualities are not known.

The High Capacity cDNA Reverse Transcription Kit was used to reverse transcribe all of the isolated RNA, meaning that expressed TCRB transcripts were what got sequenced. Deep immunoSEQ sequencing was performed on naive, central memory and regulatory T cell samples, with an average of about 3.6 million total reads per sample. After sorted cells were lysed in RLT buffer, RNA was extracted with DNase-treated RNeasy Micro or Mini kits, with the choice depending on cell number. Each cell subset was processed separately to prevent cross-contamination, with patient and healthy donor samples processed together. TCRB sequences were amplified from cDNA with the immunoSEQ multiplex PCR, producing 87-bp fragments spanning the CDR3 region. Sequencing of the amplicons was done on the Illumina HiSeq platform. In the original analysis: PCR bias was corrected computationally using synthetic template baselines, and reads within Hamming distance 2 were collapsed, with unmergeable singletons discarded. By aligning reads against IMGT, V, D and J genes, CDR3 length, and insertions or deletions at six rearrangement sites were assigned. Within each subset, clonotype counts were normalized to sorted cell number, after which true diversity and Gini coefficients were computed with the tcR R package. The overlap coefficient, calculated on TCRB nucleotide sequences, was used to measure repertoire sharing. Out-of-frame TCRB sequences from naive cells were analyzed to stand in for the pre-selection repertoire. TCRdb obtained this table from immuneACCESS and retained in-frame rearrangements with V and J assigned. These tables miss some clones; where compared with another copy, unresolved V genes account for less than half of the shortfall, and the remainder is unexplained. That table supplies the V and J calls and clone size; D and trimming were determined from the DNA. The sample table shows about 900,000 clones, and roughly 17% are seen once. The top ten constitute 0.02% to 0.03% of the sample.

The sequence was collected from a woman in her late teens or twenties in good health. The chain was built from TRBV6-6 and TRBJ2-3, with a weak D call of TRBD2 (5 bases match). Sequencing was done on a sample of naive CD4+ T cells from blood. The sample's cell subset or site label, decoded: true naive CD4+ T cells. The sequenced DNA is TGTGCCAGCAGGACTGTAGCGGATACGCAGTATTTT. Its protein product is CASRTVADTQYF.